This is a list of T cell receptor beta chains from one sample in a study of T cell repertoires in cytomegalovirus infection. The antigens of these receptors remain unknown. TCRdb re-derived calls from the reads in MiXCR, one entry per CDR3 protein. The repertoire holds roughly 920,000 distinct CDR3 sequences, with under 40% as singletons. The source material was cultured CD8+ T cells from PBMCs, sampled from culture after CMV antigen stimulation. The origin of the receptors is a human donor in good health (CMV status not recorded). Some clones in this sample may be carry-over from other donors' samples. Each CDR3 is given with its conserved first and last residue. Fields, in order: D gene, clone size, J gene, V gene, CDR3 DNA, CDR3 protein. The D gene is left open where the match is weak. Size is omitted from some rows. Given values are once, few, many or a class for expanded clones.

TRBD1,NA,TRBJ1-1,TRBV19,TGTGCCAGTAGTATCGGGACAGGTGCTGAAGCTTTCTTT,CASSIGTGAEAFF
TRBD2,many,TRBJ2-2,TRBV6-5,TGTGCCAGCAGTTACTCGAGACTAGCCGCCCTTCGAGACGACACCGGGGAGCTGTTTTTT,CASSYSRLAALRDDTGELFF
NA,NA,TRBJ2-3,TRBV7-9,TGTGCAGTGATACGCACAGATACGCAGTATTTT,CAVIRTDTQYF
NA,few,TRBJ1-2,TRBV19,TGTGCCAGTAGTCCCCCGGAGTGGACAACCAACTATGGCTACACCTTC,CASSPPEWTTNYGYTF
TRBD1,NA,TRBJ1-2,TRBV6-1,TGTGCCAGCAGTGCGGACAGGGCGAACTATGGCTACACCTTC,CASSADRANYGYTF
NA,NA,TRBJ2-7,TRBV28,TGTGCCAGCAGTTTAATGGGAGAATACAACGAGCAGTACTTC,CASSLMGEYNEQYF
NA,NA,TRBJ1-5,TRBV6-1,TGTGCCAGCAGTGAAGTCGGGGACAGCAATCAGCCCCAGCATTTT,CASSEVGDSNQPQHF
NA,many,TRBJ1-3,TRBV7-8,TGTGCCAGCAGTATCTTACCTCTGGAGGAAAACACCATATATTTT,CASSILPLEENTIYF
NA,few,TRBJ1-1,TRBV6-5,TGTGCCAGCAGTTACGAGCTGTGGGGGGCGGTGGGGACTGAAGCTTTCTTT,CASSYELWGAVGTEAFF
NA,few,TRBJ2-2,TRBV6-5,TGTGCCAGCAGTTACCGTTACGTCGAGGTTCTCGGGGAGCTGTTTTTT,CASSYRYVEVLGELFF
TRBD2,NA,TRBJ2-1,TRBV5-1,TGCGCCAGCAGCGGGACTAGCGGGGGGGCAGTAAATGAGCAGTTCTTC,CASSGTSGGAVNEQFF
TRBD2,once,TRBJ2-1,TRBV7-6,TGTGCCAGCAGCTCACTGAGCGGGGGGAGCTCCTACAATGAGCAGTTCTTC,CASSSLSGGSSYNEQFF
TRBD1,few,TRBJ1-2,TRBV20-1,TGCAGTGCTGAACCGGGACAGGGGGCTAGACCTTATGGCTACACCTTC,CSAEPGQGARPYGYTF
TRBD1,few,TRBJ1-1,TRBV7-9,TGTGCCAGCAGCCAAGACGGACAGGGCCTCATGAACACTGAAGCTTTCTTT,CASSQDGQGLMNTEAFF
NA,few,TRBJ2-3,TRBV27,TGTGCCAGCAGTTTATCGGATCCCGGGTACACAGATACGCAGTATTTT,CASSLSDPGYTDTQYF
NA,NA,TRBJ2-7,TRBV12-3/TRBV12-4,TGTGCCAGCAGCCCGTCCGGGGAGACCTACGAGCAGTACTTC,CASSPSGETYEQYF
NA,few,TRBJ1-2,TRBV7-9,TGTGCCAGCAGCGAGTCTACTAACTATGGCTACACCTTC,CASSESTNYGYTF
NA,many,TRBJ2-1,TRBV12-3/TRBV12-4,TGTGCCAGCAGTGCCCGACCCCCTCCTTACAATGAGCAGTTCTTC,CASSARPPPYNEQFF
NA,NA,TRBJ1-5,TRBV6-6,TGTGCCAGCAGTGCAACCGGGACCTTGCAGTATTATAGCAATCAGCCCCAGCATTTT,CASSATGTLQYYSNQPQHF
TRBD1,many,TRBJ1-1,TRBV12-3/TRBV12-4,TGTGCCAGCAGTTTAGCGGGACAGGGTGAACAACCAACGGTCTTT,CASSLAGQGEQPTVF
NA,few,TRBJ2-5,TRBV7-9,TGTGCCAGCAGCTCTAACAAAGAGACCCAGTACTTC,CASSSNKETQYF
NA,NA,TRBJ2-2,TRBV6-1,TGTGCCAGCACGCAGGGAATCACCGGGGAGCTGTTTTTT,CASTQGITGELFF
TRBD1,few,TRBJ2-1,TRBV7-6,TGTGCCAGCAGCTTAGACAGGGGTGGGGACAAGTTCTTC,CASSLDRGGDKFF
NA,NA,TRBJ2-7,TRBV5-1,TGCGCCTCCGCGGAGGCCGTCAGCTCCTACGAGCAGTACTTC,CASAEAVSSYEQYF
NA,NA,TRBJ2-7,TRBV29-1,TGCAGCGTTGAAGATGTAGACAGCTACGAGCAGTACTTC,CSVEDVDSYEQYF
NA,NA,TRBJ1-2,TRBV12-5,TGTGTTAGTGCCCCGGGACTCCTCCTCTATGGCTACACCTTC,CVSAPGLLLYGYTF
TRBD1,NA,TRBJ2-1,TRBV5-6,TGTGCCAGCAGCTTGCCGGGACAGGGGGGGCCCCTTGATGAGCAGTTCTTC,CASSLPGQGGPLDEQFF
NA,few,TRBJ1-2,TRBV5-6,TGTGCCAGCAGTCAACCTGGGATCCCAAGGAACTATGGCTACACCTTC,CASSQPGIPRNYGYTF
NA,NA,TRBJ2-5,TRBV4-1,TGCGCCAGCAGCCAAGAACAGGCCCCTCAAGAGACCCAGTACTTC,CASSQEQAPQETQYF
NA,NA,TRBJ2-5,TRBV9,TGTGCCAGCAGCGACCCTCTGGGAGGCCAAGAGACCCAGTACTTC,CASSDPLGGQETQYF
NA,NA,TRBJ1-1,TRBV6-5,TGTGCCAGCAGGGATCGCCAAGCGGTGAACACTGAAGCTTTCTTT,CASRDRQAVNTEAFF
TRBD2,NA,TRBJ2-5,TRBV4-1,TGCGCCAGCAGCCAAGTTGCGGGGGACGGCCAAGAGACCCAGTACTTC,CASSQVAGDGQETQYF
NA,NA,TRBJ1-5,TRBV7-2,TGTGCCAGCAGCTTGGAGGGACCTAGCAATCAGCCCCAGCATTTT,CASSLEGPSNQPQHF
TRBD1,few,TRBJ2-7,TRBV27,TGTGCCAGCAGTTCAGGGGGATATTACGAGCAGTACTTC,CASSSGGYYEQYF
NA,NA,TRBJ2-1,TRBV7-6,TGTGCCAGCAGCTTCTGGACAGAGAACAATGAGCAGTTCTTC,CASSFWTENNEQFF
NA,NA,TRBJ2-3,TRBV29-1,TGCAGCGTTGAAAATAGGCTCCCAGATACGCAGTATTTT,CSVENRLPDTQYF
TRBD1,few,TRBJ2-2,TRBV7-6,TGTGCCAGCAGCGTAGGGACAGGCAACACCGGGGAGCTGTTTTTT,CASSVGTGNTGELFF
NA,few,TRBJ1-5,TRBV6-6,TGTGCCAGCAATGGTAGAGGGGTCAATCAGCCCCAGCATTTT,CASNGRGVNQPQHF
TRBD1,NA,TRBJ1-1,TRBV6-2/TRBV6-3,TGTGCCAGCAGTTACTCGAAGGGACAGGGGTTTGATGGCACTGAAGCTTTCTTT,CASSYSKGQGFDGTEAFF
NA,few,TRBJ1-1,TRBV19,TGTGCCAGTAGCTCCGACGGGGGGACTGAAGCTTTCTTT,CASSSDGGTEAFF
TRBD2,few,TRBJ2-1,TRBV19,TGTGCCAGTAGTATCCCCGGGGGAGGGGCCGATGAGCAGTTCTTC,CASSIPGGGADEQFF
TRBD2,NA,TRBJ2-3,TRBV19,TGTGCCAGTAGTATAGCCGGGACTAGCGGAGATACGCAGTATTTT,CASSIAGTSGDTQYF
TRBD1,NA,TRBJ1-1,TRBV6-6,TGTGCCAGCAGTTACCTCCTAAAACGGACAGGGAACACTGAAGCTTTCTTT,CASSYLLKRTGNTEAFF
NA,few,TRBJ2-3,TRBV27,TGTGCCAGCAGCGCGGGCCCGACCCGCACAGATACGCAGTATTTT,CASSAGPTRTDTQYF